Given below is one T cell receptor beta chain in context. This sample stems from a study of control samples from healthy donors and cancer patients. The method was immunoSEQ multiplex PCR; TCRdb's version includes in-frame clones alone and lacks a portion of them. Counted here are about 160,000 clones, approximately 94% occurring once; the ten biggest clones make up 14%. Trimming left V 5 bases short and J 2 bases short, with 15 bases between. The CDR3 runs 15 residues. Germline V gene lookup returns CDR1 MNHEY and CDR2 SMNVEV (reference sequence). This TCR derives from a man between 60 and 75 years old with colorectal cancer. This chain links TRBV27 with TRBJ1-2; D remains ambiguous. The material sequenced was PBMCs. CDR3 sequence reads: CASSLIPDTNYGYTF. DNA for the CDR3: TGTGCCAGCAGTCTTATACCCGACACCAACTATGGCTACACCTTC.